This TCR beta chain was identified during a study of technical replicates of blood from several donors. Trimming at V came to 6 bases and at J to 4 bases, leaving 8 bases not matched to a gene. The CDR3 covers 14 residues. Germline loops: CDR1 SGHNT, CDR2 YYREEE (reference sequence). Produced via immunoSEQ multiplex PCR; TCRdb's table is partial and in-frame only. This table has roughly 62,000 clones, 91% appearing once. The chain recombines TRBV5-4 with TRBJ2-7, with 9 bases that match TRBD1. The origin of this receptor is a human donor in good health. Some clones in this sample may be carry-over from other donors' samples. Material for sequencing was PBMCs. In nucleotides, the CDR3 is TGTGCCAGCACCGTTGGGACAGGGCCTTACGAGCAGTACTTC. Encoded protein: CASTVGTGPYEQYF.